The TCR beta chain described here comes from a study of cytomegalovirus exposure and HLA in healthy donors. Findings and caveats of the study: The CMV antigen specificity of a few CMV-associated chains was confirmed through in vitro analysis. According to a later analysis, TCR clusters from the first cohort tended to co-occur in the roughly 120 validation repertoires. According to the study, around 150 TCR beta chains were cytomegalovirus-associated.

Germline CDR1 is SQVTM and CDR2 is ANQGSEA. V gave up 3 bases and J gave up 5 bases, with 13 bases separating them. The length of the CDR3 is 13 residues. This clone was seen a few times. As yet, its antigen is unknown. Produced via immunoSEQ multiplex PCR; TCRdb's table is partial and in-frame only. The sample includes approximately 160,000 clones, approximately 86% of them seen just once. The clonotype originates from a woman aged 18 to 35 in good health and CMV-seronegative. The sample taken for sequencing was PBMCs. The chain links TRBV29-1 to TRBJ2-5; the D gene is possibly TRBD2 (7 bases). The CDR3 coding sequence is TGCAGCGTTGAGGGAGGGGGGTTCGAGACCCAGTACTTC. It is translated as CSVEGGGFETQYF.